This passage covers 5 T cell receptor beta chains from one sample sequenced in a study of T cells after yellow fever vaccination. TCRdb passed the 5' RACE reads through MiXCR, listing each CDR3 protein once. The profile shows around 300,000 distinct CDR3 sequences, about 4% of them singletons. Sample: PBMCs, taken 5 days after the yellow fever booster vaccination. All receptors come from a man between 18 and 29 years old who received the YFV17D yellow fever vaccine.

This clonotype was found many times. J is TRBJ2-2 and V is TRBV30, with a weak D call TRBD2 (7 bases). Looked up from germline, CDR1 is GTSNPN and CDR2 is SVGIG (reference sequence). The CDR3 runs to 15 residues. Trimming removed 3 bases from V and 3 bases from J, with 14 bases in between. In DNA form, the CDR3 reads TGTGCCTGGAGACCGGGGGGCCGTTACACCGGGGAGCTGTTTTTT. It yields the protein CAWRPGGRYTGELFF. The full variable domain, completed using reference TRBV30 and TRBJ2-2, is SQTIHQWPATLVQPVGSPLSLECTVEGTSNPNLYWYRQAAGRGLQLLFYSVGIGQISSEVPQNLSASRPQDRQFILSSKKLLLSDSGFYLCAWRPGGRYTGELFFGEGSRLTVL.

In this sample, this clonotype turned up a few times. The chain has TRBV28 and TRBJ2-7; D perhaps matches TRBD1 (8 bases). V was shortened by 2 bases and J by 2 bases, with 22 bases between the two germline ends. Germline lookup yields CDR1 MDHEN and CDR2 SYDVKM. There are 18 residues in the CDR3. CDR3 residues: CASSLPVDTGGGTYEQYV. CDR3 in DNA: TGTGCCAGCAGTTTACCCGTTGACACAGGGGGGGGTACCTACGAGCAGTACGTC.

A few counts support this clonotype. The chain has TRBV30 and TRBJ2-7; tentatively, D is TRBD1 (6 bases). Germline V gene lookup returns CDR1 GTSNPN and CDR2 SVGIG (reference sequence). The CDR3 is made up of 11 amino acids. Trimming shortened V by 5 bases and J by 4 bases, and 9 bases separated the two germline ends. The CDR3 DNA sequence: TGTGCCTGGGGGCAGGGGTACGAGCAGTACTTC. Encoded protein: CAWGQGYEQYF.

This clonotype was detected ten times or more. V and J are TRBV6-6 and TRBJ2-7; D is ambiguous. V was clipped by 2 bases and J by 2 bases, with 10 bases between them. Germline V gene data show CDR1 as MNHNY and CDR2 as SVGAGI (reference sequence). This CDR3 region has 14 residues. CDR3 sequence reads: CASSYGPPTYEQYF. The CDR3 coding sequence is TGTGCCAGCAGTTACGGGCCCCCTACCTACGAGCAGTACTTC.

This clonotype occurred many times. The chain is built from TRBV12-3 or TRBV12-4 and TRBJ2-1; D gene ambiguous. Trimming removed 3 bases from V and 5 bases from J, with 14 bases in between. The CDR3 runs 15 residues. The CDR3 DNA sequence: TGTGCCAGCAGTTTTTATCGCACCCGGGACAATGAGCAGTTCTTC. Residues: CASSFYRTRDNEQFF.